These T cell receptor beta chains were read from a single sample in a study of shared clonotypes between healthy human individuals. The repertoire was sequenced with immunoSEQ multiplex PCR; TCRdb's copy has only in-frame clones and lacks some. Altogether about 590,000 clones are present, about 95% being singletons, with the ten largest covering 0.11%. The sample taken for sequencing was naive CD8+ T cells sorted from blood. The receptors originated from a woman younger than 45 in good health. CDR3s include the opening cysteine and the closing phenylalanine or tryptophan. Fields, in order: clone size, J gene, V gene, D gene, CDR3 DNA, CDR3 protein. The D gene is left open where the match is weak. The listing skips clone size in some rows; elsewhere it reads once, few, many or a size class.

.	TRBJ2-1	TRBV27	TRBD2	TGTGCCAGCAGTTACTGGGGGACTAGCGGGAGAAAGTCGCTCAATGAGCAGTTCTTC	CASSYWGTSGRKSLNEQFF
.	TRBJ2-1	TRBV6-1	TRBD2	TGTGCCAGCAGGGACGGGGGGAGTCGGTACAATGAGCAGTTCTTC	CASRDGGSRYNEQFF
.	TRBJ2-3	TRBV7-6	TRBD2	TGTGCCAGCAGCTTAGCTCAAGTTTCTAGCGGAGTTAGCACAGATACGCAGTATTTT	CASSLAQVSSGVSTDTQYF
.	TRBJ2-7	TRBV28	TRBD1	TGTGCCAGCAGTCCCGGGACAGGGTACTACGAGCAGTACTTC	CASSPGTGYYEQYF
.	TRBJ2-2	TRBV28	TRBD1	TGTGCCAGCAGTTTGTTCGCCAGGGGGATCGGGGAGCTGTTTTTT	CASSLFARGIGELFF
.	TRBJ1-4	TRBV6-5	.	TGTGCCAGCAGTTACGCGGGAGAAAAACTGTTTTTT	CASSYAGEKLFF
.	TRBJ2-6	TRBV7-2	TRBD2	TGTGCCAGCAGCTTCGGACTAGCTGGGGCCAACGTCCTGACTTTC	CASSFGLAGANVLTF
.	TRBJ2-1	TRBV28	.	TGTGCCAGCAGCCTTAGCGCCAATGAGCAGTTCTTC	CASSLSANEQFF
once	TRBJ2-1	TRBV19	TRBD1	TGTGCCAGTAGCACCGGGACAGGTGGATTCGAGCAGTTCTTC	CASSTGTGGFEQFF
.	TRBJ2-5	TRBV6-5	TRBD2	TGTGCCAGCAGTTACGCCTGGCTAGCGGAAAAAGAGACCCAGTACTTC	CASSYAWLAEKETQYF
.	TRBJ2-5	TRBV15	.	TGTGCCACCAGCAGAGTGGGCAGTCTCCCCCAAGAGACCCAGTACTTC	CATSRVGSLPQETQYF
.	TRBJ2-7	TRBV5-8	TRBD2	TGTGCCAGCAGCTTGGCCAGGGGACTAGCGGCCTACGAGCAGTACTTC	CASSLARGLAAYEQYF
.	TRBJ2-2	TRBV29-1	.	TGCAGCGTTGTACGGGGAGCCGGGGAGCTGTTTTTT	CSVVRGAGELFF
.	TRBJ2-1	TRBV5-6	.	TGTGCCAGCACGGGATCGCCCAACAATGAGCAGTTCTTC	CASTGSPNNEQFF
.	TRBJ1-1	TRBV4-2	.	TGTGCCAGCAGCTTGGTGGACACTGAAGCTTTCTTT	CASSLVDTEAFF
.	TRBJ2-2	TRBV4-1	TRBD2	TGCGCCAGCAGCCAAGTGGCAGCGGGAGGGACCGGGGAGCTGTTTTTT	CASSQVAAGGTGELFF
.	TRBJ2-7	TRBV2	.	TGTGCCAGCAGTGAGGAGGGAGTTAGCGGATTCTACGAGCAGTACTTC	CASSEEGVSGFYEQYF
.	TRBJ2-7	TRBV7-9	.	TGTGCCAGCAGCCAGGGACCGTACTCCTACGAGCAGTACTTC	CASSQGPYSYEQYF
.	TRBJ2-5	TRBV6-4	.	TGTGCCAGCAGTCCGGGAGAATCGGAGACCCAGTACTTC	CASSPGESETQYF
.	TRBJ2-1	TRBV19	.	TGTGCCAGTAGTTCTACGGGAGCTGGTGAGCAGTTCTTC	CASSSTGAGEQFF
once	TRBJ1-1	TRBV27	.	TGTGCCAGCGGCTCTTCCGCCACCGGCGGCACTGAAGCTTTCTTT	CASGSSATGGTEAFF
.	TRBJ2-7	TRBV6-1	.	TGTGCCAGCAGTCCGACGGGGTACGAGCAGTACTTC	CASSPTGYEQYF
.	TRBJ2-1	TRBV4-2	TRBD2	TGTGCCAGCAGCCAAGAAGGACTAGCGGAGGCGGATGAGCAGTTCTTC	CASSQEGLAEADEQFF
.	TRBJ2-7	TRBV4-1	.	TGCGCCAGCAGCCAAGGGTCGAAGTACGAGCAGTACTTC	CASSQGSKYEQYF
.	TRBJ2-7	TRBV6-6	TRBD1	TGTGCCAGCAGTTACGGACAGGGGGCTTTGTCCTACGAGCAGTACTTC	CASSYGQGALSYEQYF
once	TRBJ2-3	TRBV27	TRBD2	TGTGCCAGCAGTTTTGGTGGGAGGGCCGCAGATACGCAGTATTTT	CASSFGGRAADTQYF
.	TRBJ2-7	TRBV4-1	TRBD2	TGCGCCAGCAGCCCCGGGACTAGCGGACACTACGAGCAGTACTTC	CASSPGTSGHYEQYF
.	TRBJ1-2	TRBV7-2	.	TGTGCCAGACAGGGCGGCTTGGGGTGGTACACCTTC	CARQGGLGWYTF